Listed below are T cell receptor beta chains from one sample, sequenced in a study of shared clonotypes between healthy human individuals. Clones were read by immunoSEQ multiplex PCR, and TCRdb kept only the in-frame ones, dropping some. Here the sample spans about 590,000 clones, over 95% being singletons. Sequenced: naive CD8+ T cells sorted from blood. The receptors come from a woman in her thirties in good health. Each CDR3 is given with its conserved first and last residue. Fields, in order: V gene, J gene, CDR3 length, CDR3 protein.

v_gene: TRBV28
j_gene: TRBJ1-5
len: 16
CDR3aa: CASSPHRPYSNQPQHF

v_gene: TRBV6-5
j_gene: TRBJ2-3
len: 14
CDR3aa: CASSLAGETDTQYF

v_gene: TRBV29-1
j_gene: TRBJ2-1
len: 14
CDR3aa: CSVDPMDTYNEQFF

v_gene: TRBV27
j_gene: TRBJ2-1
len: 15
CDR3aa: CASNHGTSGTQGQFF

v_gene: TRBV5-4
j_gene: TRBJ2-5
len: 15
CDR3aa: CASSRLTGLQETQYF

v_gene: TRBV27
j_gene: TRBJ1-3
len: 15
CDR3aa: CASSPSQDSGNTIYF

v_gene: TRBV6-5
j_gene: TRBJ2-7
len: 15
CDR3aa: CASSYSRQGTYEQYF

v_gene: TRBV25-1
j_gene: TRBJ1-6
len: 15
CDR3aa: CASSTRTAGPPPLHF

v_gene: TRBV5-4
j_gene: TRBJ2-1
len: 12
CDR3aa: CASSRDSYEQFF

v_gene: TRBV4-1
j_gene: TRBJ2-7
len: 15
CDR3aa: CASSQTEGGEYEQYF

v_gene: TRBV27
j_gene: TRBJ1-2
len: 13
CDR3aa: CASSLGRHYGYTF

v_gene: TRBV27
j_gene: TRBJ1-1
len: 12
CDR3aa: CASWARNTEAFF

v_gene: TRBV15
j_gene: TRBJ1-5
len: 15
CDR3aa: CATSRDMQGPQPQHF

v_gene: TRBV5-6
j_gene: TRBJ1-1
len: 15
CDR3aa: CASSLGGLFHTEAFF

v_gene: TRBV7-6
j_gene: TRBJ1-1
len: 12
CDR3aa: CASSLSEGEAFF

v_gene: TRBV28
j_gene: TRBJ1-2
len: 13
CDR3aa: CASRALTGEEDTF

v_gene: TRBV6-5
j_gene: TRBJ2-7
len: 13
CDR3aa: CASSSGTYYEQYF

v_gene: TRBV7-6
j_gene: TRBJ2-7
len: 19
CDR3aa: CASSLSGLAGGKNPYEQYF

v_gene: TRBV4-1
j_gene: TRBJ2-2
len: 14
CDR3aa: CASSRRGDTGELFF

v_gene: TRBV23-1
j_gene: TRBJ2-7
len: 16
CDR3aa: CASSQAGTGGPNEQYF

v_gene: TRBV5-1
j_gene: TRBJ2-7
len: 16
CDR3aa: CASSLAFGDRVYEQYF

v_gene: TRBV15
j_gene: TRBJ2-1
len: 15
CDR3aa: CATTFSRNSYNEQFF

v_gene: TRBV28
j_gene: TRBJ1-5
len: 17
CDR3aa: CASSFEFGGEGNQPQHF

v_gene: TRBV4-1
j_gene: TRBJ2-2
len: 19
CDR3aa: CASSQDRTSGRPNTGELFF

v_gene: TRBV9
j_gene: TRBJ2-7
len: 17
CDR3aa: CASSAYSGTSGIYEQYF

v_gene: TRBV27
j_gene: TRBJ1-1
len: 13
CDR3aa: CASSPAGRTEAFF

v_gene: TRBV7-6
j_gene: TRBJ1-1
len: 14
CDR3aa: CASSLGVANTEAFF

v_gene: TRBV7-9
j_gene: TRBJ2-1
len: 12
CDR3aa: CASSFASNEQFF

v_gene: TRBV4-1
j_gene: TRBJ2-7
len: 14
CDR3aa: CASSERLRPYEQYF

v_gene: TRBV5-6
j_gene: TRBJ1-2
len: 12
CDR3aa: CASSSQDHGYTF

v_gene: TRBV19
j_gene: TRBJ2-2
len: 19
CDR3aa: CASSIAPLLAGLSRGELFF

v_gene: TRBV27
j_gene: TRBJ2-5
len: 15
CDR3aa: CASSLGQGAYETQYF

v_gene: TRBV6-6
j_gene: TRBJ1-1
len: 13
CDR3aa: CASSRQVNTEAFF

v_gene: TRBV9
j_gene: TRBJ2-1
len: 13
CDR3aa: CASSTEDADEQFF

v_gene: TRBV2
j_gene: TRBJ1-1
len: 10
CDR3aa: CASREGQAFF

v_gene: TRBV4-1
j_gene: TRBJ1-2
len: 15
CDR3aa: CASSHPATEAYGYTF

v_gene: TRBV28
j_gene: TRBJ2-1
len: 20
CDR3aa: CASTPRSVVLRSLEYNEQFF

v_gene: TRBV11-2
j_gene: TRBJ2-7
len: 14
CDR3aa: CASSARLAPYEQYF

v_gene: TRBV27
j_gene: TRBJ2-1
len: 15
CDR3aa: CASSLDGRPVNEQFF

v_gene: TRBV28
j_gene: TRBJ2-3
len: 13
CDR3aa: CASSLTRTDTQYF

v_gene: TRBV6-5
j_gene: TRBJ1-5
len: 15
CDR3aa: CASRAGQGANQPQHF

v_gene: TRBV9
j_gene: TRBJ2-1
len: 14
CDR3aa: CASGGGQRGNEQFF

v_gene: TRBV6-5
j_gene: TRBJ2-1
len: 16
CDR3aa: CASSYSEGKGYNEQFF

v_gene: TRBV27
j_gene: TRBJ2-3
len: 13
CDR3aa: CASSLHTTDTQYF

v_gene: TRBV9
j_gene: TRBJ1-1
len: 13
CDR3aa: CASSVGGDTEAFF

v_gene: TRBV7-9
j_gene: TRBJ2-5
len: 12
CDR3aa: CASSISGETQYF

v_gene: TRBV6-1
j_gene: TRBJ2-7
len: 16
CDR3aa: CASSVQRTGSSYEQYF

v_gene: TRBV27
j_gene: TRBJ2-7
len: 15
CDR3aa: CASSLTGTPRYEQYF

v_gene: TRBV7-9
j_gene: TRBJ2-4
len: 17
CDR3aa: CASSLGRGRRAKNIQYF

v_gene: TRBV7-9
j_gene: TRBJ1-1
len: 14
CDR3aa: CASSSTGANTEAFF

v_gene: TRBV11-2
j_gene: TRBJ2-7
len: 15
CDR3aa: CASTSLGTASYEQYF

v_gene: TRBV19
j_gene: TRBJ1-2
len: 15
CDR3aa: CASSIKLVVGDGYTF

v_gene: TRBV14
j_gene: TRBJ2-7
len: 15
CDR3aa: CASSLGLAGTYEQYF

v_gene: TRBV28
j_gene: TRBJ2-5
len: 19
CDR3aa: CASSTGTSGRSGQQETQYF

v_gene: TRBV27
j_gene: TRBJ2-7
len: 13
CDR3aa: CASKALSINEQYF

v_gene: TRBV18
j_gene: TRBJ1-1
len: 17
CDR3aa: CASSPRSGPRMNTEAFF

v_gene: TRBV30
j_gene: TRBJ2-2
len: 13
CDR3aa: CAWSLGVAGELFF

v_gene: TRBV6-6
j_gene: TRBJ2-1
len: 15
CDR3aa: CASSLEQGSYNEQFF

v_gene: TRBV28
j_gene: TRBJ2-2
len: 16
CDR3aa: CASSSTAGRYTGELFF

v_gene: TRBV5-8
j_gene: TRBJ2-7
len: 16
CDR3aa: CASSPQPGQGIYEQYF